This T cell receptor (beta chain) was observed in a study of neurological immune-mediated disorders. This clonotype was counted between two and nine times. Time point reported: longitudinal time-point 1 (baseline). From 2 million PBMCs stored at -80 C, the unsorted libraries were generated. The authors produced cDNA by 5'RACE using 10-nucleotide random UMIs. Over 200 million TCR-beta sequences from 15-18 subjects were obtained in each sequencing run. TCRdb processed the 5' RACE reads anew with MiXCR; each CDR3 protein has one entry. Among around 71,000 distinct CDR3 sequences listed, roughly an eighth were seen once. This receptor was identified in a female donor with HTLV-1-associated myelopathy (HAM/TSP). Sequences were obtained from PBMCs.

The CDR3 region is CASADTGFSPLHF. DNA for the CDR3: TGTGCCAGCGCCGACACAGGGTTCTCACCCCTCCACTTT. The rearrangement links TRBV7-3 to TRBJ1-6; weak D call: TRBD1 (6 bases). Per germline, CDR1 SGHTA and CDR2 FQGTGA. This CDR3 region has 13 residues. V lost 8 bases and J 10 bases, leaving 15 bases between the germline ends.